The T cell receptor (beta chain) described here comes from a study of Ad26.COV2.S vaccination and SARS-CoV-2 variants. As for the study in general: The study gave Ad26.COV2.S intramuscularly, once or twice 56 days apart. Study results and limitations: Vaccine recipients showed a spike-specific TCR breadth that was higher than in placebo recipients. TCR breadth and depth analyses may have underestimated total T cell responses. Recipients of either vaccine or placebo displayed similar breadth of non-spike TCRs.

In the case of this clone: Its specificity is not known.

Regarding treatment: 19 received Ad26.COV2.S at low or high dose, single or two shots; roughly 5 received placebo; per-sample allocation not given. Sampling was performed 63 days after the first vaccine or placebo injection. The CDR3 loop spans 17 amino acids. Trimming took 3 bases from V and 1 from J; bases not matched to a gene: 15. The V gene's germline CDR1 is DFQATT and CDR2 SNEGSKA (reference sequence). Measured with immunoSEQ multiplex PCR; TCRdb has only the in-frame clones, and not every one. Here the sample spans around 450,000 clones, approximately 90% being singletons. The receptor was isolated from a person between 18 and 59 years old who received the Ad26.COV2.S COVID-19 vaccine or a placebo. This sequence joins TRBV20-1 and TRBJ2-7; 7 bases map to TRBD2. Sequences were derived from peripheral blood, sampled in a trial of Ad26.COV2.S vaccine versus placebo. The CDR3 DNA follows: TGCAGTGCTAGTGCGGGGGTTCGACTCCCCCTATCCTACGAGCAGTACTTC. This codes for CSASAGVRLPLSYEQYF.